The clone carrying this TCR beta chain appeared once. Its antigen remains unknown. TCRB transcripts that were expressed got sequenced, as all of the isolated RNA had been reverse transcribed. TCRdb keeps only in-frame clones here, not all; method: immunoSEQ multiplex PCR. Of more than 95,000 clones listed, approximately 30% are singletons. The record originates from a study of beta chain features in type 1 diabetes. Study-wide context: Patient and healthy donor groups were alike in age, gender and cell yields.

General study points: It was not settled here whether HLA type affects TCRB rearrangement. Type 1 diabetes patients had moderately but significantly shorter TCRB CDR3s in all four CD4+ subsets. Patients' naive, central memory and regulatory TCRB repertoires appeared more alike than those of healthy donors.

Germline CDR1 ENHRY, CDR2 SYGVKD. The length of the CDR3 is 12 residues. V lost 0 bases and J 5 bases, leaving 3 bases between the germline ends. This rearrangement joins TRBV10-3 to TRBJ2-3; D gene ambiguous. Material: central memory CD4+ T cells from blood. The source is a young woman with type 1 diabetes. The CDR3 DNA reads TGTGCCATCAGTGAGTCCGGAGATACGCAGTATTTT. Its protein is CAISESGDTQYF.